This T cell receptor beta chain was recovered during a study of regulatory T cells in long-lasting Graves disease listed by TCRdb under 2021. About the study as a whole: Persistent Graves' disease was defined as antithyroid drug treatment for over 5 years with persistently positive TSH receptor autoantibodies. Persistent Graves' disease patients were compared with newly diagnosed Graves' disease patients by peripheral blood TCR sequencing and RNA sequencing. Antithyroid drugs had been taken for approximately 10 years on average by persistent Graves' disease patients in the clinical cohort. TCR sequencing covered around 13 persistent and approximately 20 newly diagnosed Graves' disease patients, about 35 samples in total. The study took place in China and was registered as a clinical trial. Results and caveats for the whole study, not just this receptor: Because the primary lesion, thyroid tissue, could not be accessed, the study looked at peripheral blood alone. Preferential use of TRBV28, TRBJ1-2 and TRBJ2-5 was observed in persistent disease, whereas TRBV20-1 and TRBJ2-1 were favored in newly diagnosed disease. Sequencing and analysis were restricted to the TCR beta chain. Lower TCR Shannon entropy and fewer highly expanded clones were observed in persistent Graves' disease patients than in newly diagnosed patients, which suggested clonal expansion. The small sample size was acknowledged by the authors as a limitation that may reduce accuracy. A larger number of public clonotypes was shared among persistent patients (approximately 3,000) than among newly diagnosed patients (around 880).

This clonotype was found many times. There is no known antigen for this receptor. Base-call qualities are not available, and no considerably larger clone is one nucleotide away. This specimen's time point label, interpreted: persistent/refractory GD, antithyroid drugs over 5 years with positive TRAb. RNA was extracted from PBMCs in TRIzol for both TCR sequencing and RNA sequencing. The diagnosis of Graves' disease followed American Thyroid Association guidelines. The patients came from an endocrinology department in Xi'an, China. Each patient gave 7.5 to 10 milliliters of peripheral blood, collected in an EDTA anticoagulant tube. Ficoll Paque Plus density gradient separation was used to isolate PBMCs, and no further T cell sorting was done. RNA quality was checked with an Agilent 2100 Bioanalyzer and agarose gel, and concentration with a NanoDrop 2000. Libraries were constructed by multiplex PCR. Reads for this sample came from an Illumina HiSeq 4000. To build TCR beta libraries, CDR3 regions were amplified by Arm-PCR using iRepertoire HTBI primers. Gel purification was performed on PCR products prior to sequencing. The source study handled its data this way. A total of 62 TRBV and 14 TRBJ segments were identified across samples and were used for gene usage analysis of CDR3 amino acid clonotypes. COPE and FqMerger were used to merge filtered high-quality paired reads into contigs. BLAST was used to align contigs to IMGT TRBV, TRBD and TRBJ reference genes, and CDR3 was defined according to IMGT. Any clonotype with a frequency above 0.1% was classified as a highly expanded clone. Shannon entropy was used to measure repertoire diversity, and the Gini coefficient was used to measure V-J evenness. Clonotypes shared by more than one individual were considered public. Using fastp at Q25 and MiXCR, TCRdb reprocessed the public reads and kept productive beta chains. Each CDR3 protein gets just one entry, which takes the most common genes and DNA from the rows behind it. Clone size and V and J calls follow TCRdb, not the original study. This sample comprises about 470,000 distinct CDR3 sequences, less than 25% of them detected only once. Of the sample, over 7.5% is held by the ten largest clones.

The cysteine opens and the phenylalanine closes a CDR3 of 13 amino acids. Solely the CDR3 DNA is kept, with 39 bases framed from the first base. Per the germline V gene, SGHAT is the CDR1 and FQNNGV is the CDR2. Trimming costs V 1 base and J 6 bases, and their ends lie 9 bases apart. The sequence derives from a female donor with Graves disease. The rearranged chain carries TRBV11-2 and TRBJ1-2; too little of a D gene remains to name it. Sequencing was performed on peripheral blood mononuclear cells (PBMCs), taken when the disease was refractory, from a patient treated with antithyroid drugs. The nucleotides read TGTGCCAGCAGCTTAGCCCTCTCTGATGGCTACACCTTC. Translation gives CASSLALSDGYTF.